This is a list of T cell receptor beta chains from one sample in a study of blood T cell repertoires in COVID-19. Method: immunoSEQ multiplex PCR; TCRdb's copy keeps in-frame clones and lacks some. This table has approximately 220,000 clones, about 87% appearing once. Input material: PBMCs or T cells enriched from blood (not recorded which). The receptors originated from a man in his thirties or forties who had recovered from COVID-19. Both conserved end residues are part of each CDR3. Fields, in order: J gene, clone size, V gene, D gene, CDR3 length, CDR3 protein, CDR3 DNA. D genes are given only for firm matches. The listing skips clone size in some rows; elsewhere it reads once, few, many or a size class.

TRBJ1-1	-	TRBV19	-	15	CASSVNSGGGTEAFF	TGTGCCAGTAGTGTTAATTCGGGAGGAGGGACTGAAGCTTTCTTT
TRBJ2-5	-	TRBV28	-	13	CASSLNREETQYF	TGTGCCAGCAGTTTAAACAGGGAAGAGACCCAGTACTTC
TRBJ2-3	-	TRBV7-8	TRBD2	16	CASSRTSGRNTDTQYF	TGTGCCAGCAGCAGAACTAGCGGGAGAAACACAGATACGCAGTATTTT
TRBJ2-1	-	TRBV4-3	TRBD1	16	CASSQGGGQGWYEQFF	TGCGCCAGCAGCCAAGGAGGTGGACAGGGTTGGTATGAGCAGTTCTTC
TRBJ2-3	-	TRBV19	-	12	CASRRGTDTQYF	TGTGCCAGTAGGCGGGGAACAGATACGCAGTATTTT
TRBJ2-2	-	TRBV5-4	-	16	CASTADYPTNTGELFF	TGTGCCAGCACCGCGGACTATCCCACGAACACCGGGGAGCTGTTTTTT
TRBJ2-5	-	TRBV27	-	14	CASSFPGQLETQYF	TGTGCCAGCAGTTTTCCGGGACAACTGGAGACCCAGTACTTC
TRBJ1-6	-	TRBV5-1	TRBD1	14	CASSIDRGVSPLHF	TGCGCCAGCAGCATTGACAGGGGAGTTTCACCCCTCCACTTT
TRBJ2-2	once	TRBV9	TRBD1	15	CASSVETGSTGELFF	TGTGCCAGCAGCGTCGAGACAGGGTCCACCGGGGAGCTGTTTTTT
TRBJ1-5	-	TRBV28	TRBD1	14	CASSTGGIGQPQHF	TGTGCCAGCAGTACAGGGGGCATCGGACAGCCCCAGCATTTT
TRBJ1-1	once	TRBV10-1	-	13	CASRVGGRPEAFF	TGCGCCAGCAGGGTAGGAGGGCGCCCTGAAGCTTTCTTT
TRBJ2-7	-	TRBV5-4	TRBD1	16	CASSLILGQGAHEQYF	TGTGCCAGCAGCTTGATCCTGGGACAGGGGGCCCACGAGCAGTACTTC
TRBJ2-1	-	TRBV4-3	-	13	CASSQVAFNEQFF	TGCGCCAGCAGCCAAGTAGCCTTCAATGAGCAGTTCTTC
TRBJ2-2	few	TRBV10-2	-	14	CASSVAGFTGELFF	TGCGCCAGCAGTGTTGCAGGGTTCACCGGGGAGCTGTTTTTT
TRBJ1-1	-	TRBV28	-	14	CASSIGTGRTEAFF	TGTGCCAGCAGTATAGGAACAGGGAGAACTGAAGCTTTCTTT